These 7 T cell receptor beta chains were sequenced from one sample in a study of T cells in Graves' hyperthyroidism and ophthalmopathy. Researchers took RNA transcripts and amplified the TCR beta CDR3 regions from them. The HTBI set primed first-round TCR CDR3 RT-PCR. A single record per CDR3 protein comes from TCRdb applying MiXCR to the multiplex PCR reads. Of approximately 640,000 distinct CDR3 sequences detected, just under 45% appear once; the ten largest clones hold 7% to 7.5%. Sequencing used peripheral blood or thyroid tissue (not recorded which). The origin of the receptors is an adult man with Graves' disease, either hyperthyroidism or ophthalmopathy (not recorded which).

This clonotype was detected many times. The chain couples TRBV7-2 to TRBJ2-5; D is unclear. V gave up 4 bases and J gave up 3 bases, with 12 bases separating them. This CDR3 has 14 residues. CDR1 and CDR2 from the germline V gene are SGHTA and FQGNSA. The DNA for the CDR3 is TGTGCCAGCAGCTCCCGGACCTGGGAAGAGACCCAGTACTTC. Its protein product is CASSSRTWEETQYF.

This clonotype was seen more than once but under ten times. The gene calls are TRBV7-9 and TRBJ2-7, with 10 positions matching TRBD2. The CDR3 is 14 residues long. J lost 4 bases, V lost 6 bases, and 6 bases had no gene match. In germline, CDR1 is SEHNR, CDR2 FQNEAQ (reference sequence). Written as DNA, the CDR3 is TGTGCCAGCAGACAGCGGGGGGGCCTTTACGAGCAGTACTTC. Translated: CASRQRGGLYEQYF. The whole variable domain, filled in from reference TRBV7-9 and TRBJ2-7, reads DTGVSQNPRHKITKRGQNVTFRCDPISEHNRLYWYRQTLGQGPEFLTYFQNEAQLEKSRLLSDRFSAERPKGSFSTLEIQRTEQGDSAMYLCASRQRGGLYEQYFGPGTRLTVT.

This clonotype was counted many times. The gene calls are TRBV24-1 and TRBJ1-2, with TRBD1 identical over 12 bases. CDR1 is KGHDR and CDR2 is SFDVKD in the germline V gene. The J segment lost 8 bases and the V segment lost 3 bases, leaving 6 bases of the junction unmatched. CDR3 size: 15 residues. This CDR3 reads CATSDPGQGASGYTF. CDR3 coding DNA: TGTGCCACCAGTGATCCGGGACAGGGGGCGAGCGGCTACACCTTC.

This clonotype was counted ten times or more. This sequence joins TRBV13 and TRBJ2-7; D uncertain. This CDR3 is built from 11 residues. V was pared by 4 bases and J by 5 bases, with 6 bases between. Germline V gene sequence: CDR1 PRHDT, CDR2 FYEKMQ (reference sequence). CDR3 sequence reads: CASSSVHEQYF. CDR3 sequence (DNA): TGTGCCAGCAGCTCGGTACACGAGCAGTACTTC.

This chain joins TRBV19 and TRBJ2-1, with TRBD2 as a possible D gene (6 bases). Trimming shortened V by 6 bases and J by 6 bases, and 18 bases separated the two germline ends. Per germline, CDR1 LNHDA and CDR2 SQIVND (reference sequence). The CDR3 has 15 residues. Here the CDR3 DNA reads TGTGCCAGTAGAAACGGGGGATGGGGTCTCAATGAGCAGTTCTTC. Its protein product is CASRNGGWGLNEQFF.

This clonotype was counted at least ten times. This chain uses TRBV5-1 with TRBJ2-6; D is unresolved. The germline V gene has CDR1 SGHRS and CDR2 YFSETQ. The CDR3 sequence is 16 residues long. Trimming removed 2 bases from V and 0 bases from J, with 9 bases in between. The CDR3 region has the DNA TGCGCCAGCAGCTTACACGGCTTCTCTGGGGCCAACGTCCTGACTTTC. This encodes CASSLHGFSGANVLTF.

This clonotype was observed a handful of times. This sequence joins TRBV5-4 and TRBJ1-1; D is perhaps TRBD1 (5 bases). V was trimmed by 0 bases and J by 5 bases, leaving 11 bases between them. In germline, CDR1 is SGHNT, CDR2 YYREEE (reference sequence). This CDR3 contains 14 residues. The CDR3 loop is CASSLEQALTEAFF. Here the CDR3 DNA reads TGTGCCAGCAGCTTGGAACAGGCCCTGACTGAAGCTTTCTTT. Full variable domain (rest looked up from reference TRBV5-4 and TRBJ1-1): ETGVTQSPTHLIKTRGQQVTLRCSSQSGHNTVSWYQQALGQGPQFIFQYYREEENGRGNFPPRFSGLQFPNYSSELNVNALELDDSALYLCASSLEQALTEAFFGQGTRLTVV.